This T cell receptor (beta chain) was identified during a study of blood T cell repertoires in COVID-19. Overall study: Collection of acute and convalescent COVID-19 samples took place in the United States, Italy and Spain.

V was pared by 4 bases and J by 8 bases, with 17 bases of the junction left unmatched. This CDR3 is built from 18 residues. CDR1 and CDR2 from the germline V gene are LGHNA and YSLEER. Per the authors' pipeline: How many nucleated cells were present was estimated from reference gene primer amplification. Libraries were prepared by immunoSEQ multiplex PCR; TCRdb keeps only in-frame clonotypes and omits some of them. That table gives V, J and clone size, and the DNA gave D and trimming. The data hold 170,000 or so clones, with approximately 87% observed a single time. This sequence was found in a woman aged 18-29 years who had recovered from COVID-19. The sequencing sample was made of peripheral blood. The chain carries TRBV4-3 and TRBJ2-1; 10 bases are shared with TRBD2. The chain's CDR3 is CASSPRGSGGPRSHEQFF. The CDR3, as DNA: TGCGCCAGCAGCCCCCGGGGTAGCGGGGGGCCCCGGTCGCATGAGCAGTTCTTC.